This TCR beta chain was sequenced during a study of blood T cell repertoires in COVID-19 (TCRdb year 2020). Some background on the complete study: The collaborator samples originated in the United States, Italy and Spain and spanned the acute and convalescent phases of COVID-19. The prospective study material was composed of cDNA or gDNA derived from T cells, B-cell-depleted T cells, or PBMCs. Subjects who had been exposed to COVID-19, were actively infected with it, or had recovered from it provided the deeply sampled blood TCRbeta repertoires that made up the dataset. The repertoires were released in a freely available public database meant as a resource for research on the immune response to SARS-CoV-2. The samples were drawn from the first 160 participants of the ongoing ImmuneRACE study and from 950 to 1,500 subjects provided by 6 global collaborators. The sample metadata nearly always contained a de-identified subject ID, COVID-19 status, age in years and sex. Where available, HLA class I and class II types were taken from metadata supplied by the sample provider and were not determined by assay-based typing. Results and caveats for the whole study, not just this receptor: Clinical and demographic metadata were provided uncurated, with the amount varying by source and participant.

About this clone itself: Its antigen is not yet known. Base qualities were left out, and no much larger clone turns up one base away.

TCRbeta CDR3 regions were amplified from genomic DNA by means of the immunoSEQ Assay, a bias-controlled multiplex PCR. The original pipeline was this. The number of nucleated cells in each sample was estimated by amplification of reference gene primers within the assay. Sequence reads were collapsed and filtered to measure the absolute abundance of every unique TCRbeta CDR3 rearrangement. For each sample, productive Simpson clonality was calculated by taking the square root of Simpson's diversity index across productive rearrangements. TCRdb took over this immuneACCESS table, retaining in-frame rearrangements with V and J assigned. Such tables are incomplete; in checked studies, under half of the missing clones stem from an unresolved V gene, and the remainder is unexplained. The V and J calls and the clone size are those of that table, but D and trimming were determined from the DNA. A total of about 240,000 clones appear in this sample, under 85% of them only once. Less than 6.5% of the sample goes to the ten largest clones.

Each collaborating institution followed its own protocols to collect whole blood in K2EDTA tubes. For TCRbeta analysis, collaborator samples were shipped as frozen whole blood, as isolated PBMCs, or as DNA extracted from either sample type. V loses 5 bases of germline sequence and J loses 0 bases, and the interval between the two ends is 11 bases. CDR1 and CDR2 are read off the germline V gene as MNHEY and SVGAGI. From cysteine to phenylalanine, the CDR3 is 15 amino acids long. The retained sequence is limited to the CDR3, 45 bases, with the frame set at the first base. This TCR derives from a human donor in a cohort sampled during active COVID-19. The rearrangement joined TRBV6-5 to TRBJ1-5, with a weak D call of TRBD1 (5 bases match). The sequenced sample was peripheral blood. The CDR3 sequence is CASSTRVYSNQPQHF. The nucleotide sequence is given as TGTGCCAGCAGTACCAGGGTTTATAGCAATCAGCCCCAGCATTTT.